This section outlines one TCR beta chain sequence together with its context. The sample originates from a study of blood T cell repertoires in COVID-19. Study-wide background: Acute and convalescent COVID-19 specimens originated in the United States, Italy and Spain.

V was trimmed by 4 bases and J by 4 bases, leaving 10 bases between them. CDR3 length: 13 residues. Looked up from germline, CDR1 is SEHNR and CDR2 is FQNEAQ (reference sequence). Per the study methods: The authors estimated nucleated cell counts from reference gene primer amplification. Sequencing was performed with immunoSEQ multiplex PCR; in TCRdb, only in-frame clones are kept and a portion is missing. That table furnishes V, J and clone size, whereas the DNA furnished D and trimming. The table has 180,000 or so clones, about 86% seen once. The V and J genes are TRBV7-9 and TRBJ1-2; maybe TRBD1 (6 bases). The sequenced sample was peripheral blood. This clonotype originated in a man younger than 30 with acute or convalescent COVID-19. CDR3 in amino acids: CASSYTGTYGYTF. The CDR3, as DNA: TGTGCCAGCAGCTATACAGGGACCTATGGCTACACCTTC.